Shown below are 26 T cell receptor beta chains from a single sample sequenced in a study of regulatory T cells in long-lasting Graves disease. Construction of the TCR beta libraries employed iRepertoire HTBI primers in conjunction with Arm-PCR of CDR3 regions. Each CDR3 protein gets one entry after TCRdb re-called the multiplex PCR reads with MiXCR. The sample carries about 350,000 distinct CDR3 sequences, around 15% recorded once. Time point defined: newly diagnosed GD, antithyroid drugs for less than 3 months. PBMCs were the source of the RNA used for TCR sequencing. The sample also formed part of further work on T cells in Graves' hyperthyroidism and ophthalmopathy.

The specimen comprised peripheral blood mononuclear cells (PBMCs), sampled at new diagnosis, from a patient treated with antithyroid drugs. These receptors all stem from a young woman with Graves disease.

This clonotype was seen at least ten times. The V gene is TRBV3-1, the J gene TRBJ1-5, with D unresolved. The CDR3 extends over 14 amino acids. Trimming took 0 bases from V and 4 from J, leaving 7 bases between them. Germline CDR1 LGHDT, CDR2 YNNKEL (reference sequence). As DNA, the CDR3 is TGTGCCAGCAGCCAAGACTGGGCGAATCAGCCCCAGCATTTT. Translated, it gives CASSQDWANQPQHF.

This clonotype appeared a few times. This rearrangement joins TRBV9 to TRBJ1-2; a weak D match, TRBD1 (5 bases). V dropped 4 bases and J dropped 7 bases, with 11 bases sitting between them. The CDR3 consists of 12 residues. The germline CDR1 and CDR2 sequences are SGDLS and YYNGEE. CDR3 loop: CASSQLGGGYTF. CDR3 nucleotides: TGTGCCAGCAGCCAGCTGGGGGGTGGCTACACCTTC.

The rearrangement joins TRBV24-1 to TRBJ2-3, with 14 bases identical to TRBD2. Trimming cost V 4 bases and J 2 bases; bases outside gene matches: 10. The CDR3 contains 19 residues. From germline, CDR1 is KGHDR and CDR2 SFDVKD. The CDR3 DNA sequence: TGTGCCACCAGTGACTCGGGGGGGACTAGCGGGGGCAACACAGATACGCAGTATTTT. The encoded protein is CATSDSGGTSGGNTDTQYF.

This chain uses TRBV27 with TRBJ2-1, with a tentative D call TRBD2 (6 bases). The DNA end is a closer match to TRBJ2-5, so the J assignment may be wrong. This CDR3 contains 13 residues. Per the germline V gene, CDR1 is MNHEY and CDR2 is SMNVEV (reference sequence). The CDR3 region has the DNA TGTGCCAGCAAAAGACTAGACCTGGAGACCCAGTACTTC. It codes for CASKRLDLETQYF.

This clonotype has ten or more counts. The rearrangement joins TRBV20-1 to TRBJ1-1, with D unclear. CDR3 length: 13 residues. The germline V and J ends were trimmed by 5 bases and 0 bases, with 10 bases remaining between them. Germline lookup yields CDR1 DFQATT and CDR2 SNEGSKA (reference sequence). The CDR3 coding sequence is TGCAGTGCTCCTCCCGTCATGAACACTGAAGCTTTCTTT. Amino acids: CSAPPVMNTEAFF.

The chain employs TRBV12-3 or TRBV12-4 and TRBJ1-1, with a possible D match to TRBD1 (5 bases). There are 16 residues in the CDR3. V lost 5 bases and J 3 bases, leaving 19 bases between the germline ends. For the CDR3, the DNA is TGTGCCAGCAGTGAGGACACCTCATTCGCCTACACTGAAGCTTTCTTT. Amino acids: CASSEDTSFAYTEAFF.

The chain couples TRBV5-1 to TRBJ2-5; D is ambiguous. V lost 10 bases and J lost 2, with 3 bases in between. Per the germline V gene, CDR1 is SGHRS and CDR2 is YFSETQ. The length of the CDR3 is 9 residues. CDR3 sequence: CAQQETQYF. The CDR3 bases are TGCGCCCAACAAGAGACCCAGTACTTC.

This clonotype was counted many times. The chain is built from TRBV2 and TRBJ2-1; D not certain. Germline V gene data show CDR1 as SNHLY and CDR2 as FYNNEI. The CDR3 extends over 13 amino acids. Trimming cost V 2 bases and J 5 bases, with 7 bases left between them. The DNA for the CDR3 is TGTGCCAGCAGTGAAATTGTTAACAATGAGCAGTTCTTC. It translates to CASSEIVNNEQFF.

CDR3 sequence (DNA): TGTGCCTGGAGAGAGAGCGGGAGCGGAGATACGCAGTATTTT. Translation: CAWRESGSGDTQYF. V and J are TRBV30 and TRBJ2-3, with 8 bases that match TRBD2. V shed 3 bases and J 5 bases; nucleotides not matched to a gene: 7. Germline CDR1 is GTSNPN and CDR2 is SVGIG (reference sequence). The CDR3 spans 14 residues.

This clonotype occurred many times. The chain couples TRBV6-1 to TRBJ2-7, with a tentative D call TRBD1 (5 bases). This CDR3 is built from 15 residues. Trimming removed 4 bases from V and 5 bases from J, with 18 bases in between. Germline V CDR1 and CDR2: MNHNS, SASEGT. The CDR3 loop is CASSVTPRGNNEQYF. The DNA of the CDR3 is TGTGCCAGCAGTGTCACCCCAAGGGGAAACAACGAGCAGTACTTC.

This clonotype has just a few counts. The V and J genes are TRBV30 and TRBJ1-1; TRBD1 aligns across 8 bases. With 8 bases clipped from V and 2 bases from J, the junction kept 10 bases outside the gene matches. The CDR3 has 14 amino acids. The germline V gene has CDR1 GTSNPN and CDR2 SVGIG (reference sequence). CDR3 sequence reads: CALSPGTGNTEAFF. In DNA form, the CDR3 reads TGTGCCCTCTCACCCGGGACAGGAAACACTGAAGCTTTCTTT.

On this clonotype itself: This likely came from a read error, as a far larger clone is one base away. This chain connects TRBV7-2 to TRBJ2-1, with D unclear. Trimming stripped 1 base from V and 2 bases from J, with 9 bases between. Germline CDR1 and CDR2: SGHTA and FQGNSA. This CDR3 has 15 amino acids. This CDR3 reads CASSLGGTPYNEQFF. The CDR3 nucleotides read TGTGCCAGCAGCTTAGGTGGAACACCCTACAATGAGCAGTTCTTC. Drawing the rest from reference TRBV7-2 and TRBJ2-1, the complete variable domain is GAGVSQSPSNKVTEKGKDVELRCDPISGHTALYWYRQSLGQGLEFLIYFQGNSAPDKSGLPSDRFSAERTGGSVSTLTIQRTQQEDSAVYLCASSLGGTPYNEQFFGPGTRLTVL.

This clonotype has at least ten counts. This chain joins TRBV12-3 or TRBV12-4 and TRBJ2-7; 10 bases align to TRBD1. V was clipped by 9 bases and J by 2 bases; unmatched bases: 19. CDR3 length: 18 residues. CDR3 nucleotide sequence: TGTGCCAGTCTGACGACCGGGACAGGGGATTGGGTAGCCTACGAGCAGTACTTC. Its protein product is CASLTTGTGDWVAYEQYF.

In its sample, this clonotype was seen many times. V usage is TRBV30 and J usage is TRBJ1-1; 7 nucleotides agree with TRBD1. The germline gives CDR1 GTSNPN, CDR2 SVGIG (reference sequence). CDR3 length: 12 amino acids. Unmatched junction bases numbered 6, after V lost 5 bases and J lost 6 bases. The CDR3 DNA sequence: TGTGCCTGGCCGACAGGGAGGTCTGAAGCTTTCTTT. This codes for CAWPTGRSEAFF.

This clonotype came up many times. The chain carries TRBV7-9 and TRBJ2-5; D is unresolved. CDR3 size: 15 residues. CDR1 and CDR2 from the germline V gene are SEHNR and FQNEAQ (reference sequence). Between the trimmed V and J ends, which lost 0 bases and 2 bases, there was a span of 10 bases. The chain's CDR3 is CASSLAGTMQETQYF. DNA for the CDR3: TGTGCCAGCAGCTTAGCGGGAACAATGCAAGAGACCCAGTACTTC. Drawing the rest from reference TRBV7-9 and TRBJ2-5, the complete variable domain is DTGVSQNPRHKITKRGQNVTFRCDPISEHNRLYWYRQTLGQGPEFLTYFQNEAQLEKSRLLSDRFSAERPKGSFSTLEIQRTEQGDSAMYLCASSLAGTMQETQYFGPGTRLLVL.

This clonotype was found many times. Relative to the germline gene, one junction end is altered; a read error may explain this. The DNA for the CDR3 is TGTGCCAGCAGCTTAACCGGGGGCTCCTACAATGAGCAGTTCTTC. Translation: CASSLTGGSYNEQFF. J is TRBJ2-1 and V is TRBV5-1; D is perhaps TRBD2 (6 bases). From germline, CDR1 is SGHRS and CDR2 YFSETQ. The CDR3 loop spans 15 amino acids.

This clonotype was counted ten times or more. The CDR3 nucleotides are TGTGCCAGCTATCCCCGTGAGGGATACAATGAGCAGTTCTTC. The encoded protein is CASYPREGYNEQFF. The chain employs TRBV12-3 or TRBV12-4 and TRBJ2-1; the D gene is possibly TRBD2 (5 bases). This CDR3 comprises 14 residues. V was clipped by 8 bases and J by 4 bases, with 15 bases between them.

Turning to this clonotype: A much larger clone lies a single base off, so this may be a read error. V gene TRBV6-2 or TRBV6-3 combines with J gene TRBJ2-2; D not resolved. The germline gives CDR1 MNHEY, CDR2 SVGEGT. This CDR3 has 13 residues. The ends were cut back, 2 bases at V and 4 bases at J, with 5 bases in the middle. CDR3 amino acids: CASSYTVTGELFF. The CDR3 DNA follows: TGTGCCAGCAGTTACACGGTCACCGGGGAGCTGTTTTTT.

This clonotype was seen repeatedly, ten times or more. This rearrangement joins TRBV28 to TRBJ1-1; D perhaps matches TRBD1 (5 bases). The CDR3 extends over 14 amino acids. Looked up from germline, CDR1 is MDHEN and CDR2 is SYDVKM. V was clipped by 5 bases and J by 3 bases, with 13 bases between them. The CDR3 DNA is TGTGCCAGCAGTGAGGGGAATTGGGACACTGAAGCTTTCTTT. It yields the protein CASSEGNWDTEAFF.

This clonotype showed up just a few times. This CDR3 reads CSALRTGSRKNIQYF. CDR3 bases: TGCAGTGCTCTGAGGACAGGGAGTCGGAAAAACATTCAGTACTTC. The chain combines TRBV20-1 with TRBJ2-4, with 8 bases aligning to TRBD1. The V gene end was trimmed by 5 bases and the J gene end by 4 bases; junction bases not matched to a gene: 10. There are 15 residues in the CDR3. Germline CDR1 and CDR2: DFQATT and SNEGSKA (reference sequence).

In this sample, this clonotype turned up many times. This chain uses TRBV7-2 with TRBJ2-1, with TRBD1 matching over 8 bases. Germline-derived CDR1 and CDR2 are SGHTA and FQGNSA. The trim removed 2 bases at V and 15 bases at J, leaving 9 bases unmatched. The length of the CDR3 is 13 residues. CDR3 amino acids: CASSLRRGLVWFF. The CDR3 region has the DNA TGTGCCAGCAGCTTACGCAGGGGGCTGGTCTGGTTCTTC.

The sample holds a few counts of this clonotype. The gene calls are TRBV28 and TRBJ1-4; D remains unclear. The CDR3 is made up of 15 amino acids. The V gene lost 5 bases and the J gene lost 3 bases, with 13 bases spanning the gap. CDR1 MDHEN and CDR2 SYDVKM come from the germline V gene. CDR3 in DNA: TGTGCCAGCAGTATCGACGGAGCTTCTAATGAAAAACTGTTTTTT. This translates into CASSIDGASNEKLFF.

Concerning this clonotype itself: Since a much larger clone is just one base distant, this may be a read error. DNA of the CDR3: TGTGCCAGCAGTGAGCGGGGAGGGGCAGGTAATCAGCCCCAGCATTTT. Its protein is CASSERGGAGNQPQHF. The genes are TRBV6-2 or TRBV6-3 and TRBJ1-5; tentatively, D is TRBD1 (5 bases). Germline lookup yields CDR1 MNHEY and CDR2 SVGEGT. The CDR3 consists of 16 residues. The ends were cut back, 5 bases at V and 4 bases at J, with 18 bases in the middle.

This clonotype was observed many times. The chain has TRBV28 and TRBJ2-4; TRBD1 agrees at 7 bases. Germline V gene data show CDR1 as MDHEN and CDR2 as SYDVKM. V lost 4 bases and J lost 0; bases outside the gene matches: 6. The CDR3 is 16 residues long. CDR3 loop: CASSSGTASAKNIQYF. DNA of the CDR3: TGTGCCAGCAGTTCGGGGACAGCCTCAGCCAAAAACATTCAGTACTTC.

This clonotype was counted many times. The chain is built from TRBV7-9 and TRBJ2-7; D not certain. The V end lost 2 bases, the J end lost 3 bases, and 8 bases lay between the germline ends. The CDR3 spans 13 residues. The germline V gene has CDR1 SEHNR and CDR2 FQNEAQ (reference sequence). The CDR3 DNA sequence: TGTGCCAGCAGCTTAATTCGGCACTACGAGCAGTACTTC. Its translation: CASSLIRHYEQYF.

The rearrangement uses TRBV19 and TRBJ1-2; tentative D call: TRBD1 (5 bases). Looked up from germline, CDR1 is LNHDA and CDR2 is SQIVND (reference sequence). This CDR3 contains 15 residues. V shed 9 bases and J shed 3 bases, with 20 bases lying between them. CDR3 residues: CASSPLGGVDYGYTF. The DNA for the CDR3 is TGTGCCAGCAGCCCCCTGGGGGGTGTGGACTATGGCTACACCTTC.